The rows below give T cell receptor beta chains drawn from one sample of a study of blood T cells in healthy people across ages. TCRdb reprocessed the 5' RACE reads via MiXCR and lists one record per CDR3 protein. The sample holds about 800,000 distinct CDR3 sequences, around 25% seen once. This same sample was also taken into another study, of T cells of mothers and their children.

The sample comprised blood. These receptors were obtained from a boy between 10 and 17 years old in good health. CDR3s include the opening cysteine and the closing phenylalanine or tryptophan. The order of the fields is CDR3 protein, CDR3 DNA, V gene, CDR3 length, D gene, J gene, clone size. The D gene is left open where the match is weak. Where a row states a size, it is once, few, many or the class of an expanded clone; other rows omit it.

CSVSGTGIQYF | TGCAGCGTTTCCGGGACGGGCATTCAGTACTTC | TRBV29-1 | 11 | NA | TRBJ2-4 | few
CSVVLGDFNIQYF | TGCAGCGTTGTTCTCGGAGATTTCAACATTCAGTACTTC | TRBV29-1 | 13 | NA | TRBJ2-4 | few
CASSQVGRNYEQYF | TGCGCCAGCAGTCAAGTCGGACGGAACTACGAGCAGTACTTC | TRBV23-1 | 14 | NA | TRBJ2-7 | NA
CSASKTDQETQYF | TGCAGTGCTAGTAAGACAGATCAAGAGACCCAGTACTTC | TRBV20-1 | 13 | NA | TRBJ2-5 | few
CASSEWGAEETQYF | TGTGCCAGCAGCGAGTGGGGGGCTGAGGAGACCCAGTACTTC | TRBV9 | 14 | NA | TRBJ2-5 | few
CASSQGLAGGIAKNIQYF | TGTGCCAGCAGCCAGGGACTAGCGGGGGGGATAGCCAAAAACATTCAGTACTTC | TRBV3-1 | 18 | TRBD2 | TRBJ2-4 | NA
CASSQERLYGYTF | TGTGCCAGCAGCCAAGAACGACTCTATGGCTACACCTTC | TRBV14 | 13 | NA | TRBJ1-2 | NA
CASSYVGTGDGYTF | TGTGCCAGCAGTTACGTCGGGACAGGGGATGGCTACACCTTC | TRBV12-3/TRBV12-4 | 14 | TRBD1 | TRBJ1-2 | NA
CASSSIWRGVSYNEQFF | TGTGCCAGCAGCTCTATATGGCGGGGGGTTTCCTACAATGAGCAGTTCTTC | TRBV7-9 | 17 | TRBD2 | TRBJ2-1 | NA
CSVEGEDRVRGYTF | TGCAGCGTTGAAGGGGAAGACAGGGTACGCGGCTACACCTTC | TRBV29-1 | 14 | TRBD1 | TRBJ1-2 | few
CSVEAGLGTDTQYF | TGCAGCGTTGAAGCGGGATTGGGCACAGATACGCAGTATTTT | TRBV29-1 | 14 | NA | TRBJ2-3 | many
CASSERRSPNTGELFF | TGTGCCAGCAGCGAGAGGAGATCTCCGAACACCGGGGAGCTGTTTTTT | TRBV7-9 | 16 | NA | TRBJ2-2 | NA
CASRLYIRWRRTNTEAFF | TGTGCAAGTCGCTTATATATTCGATGGAGACGGACGAACACTGAAGCTTTCTTT | TRBV12-2 | 18 | NA | TRBJ1-1 | NA